The source of this T cell receptor (beta chain) is a study of Graves' ophthalmopathy and Graves' hyperthyroidism. Study-wide background: Prior to any treatment, peripheral blood was collected at the time of initial diagnosis. Study findings and constraints: Blood contained most expanded thyroid clonotypes exceeding 0.001 frequency.

Amplification from RNA transcripts yielded the TCR beta CDR3 regions. The authors performed first-round RT-PCR with HTBI primers and then a second-round multiplex PCR. TCRdb fed the multiplex PCR reads into MiXCR, producing one record per CDR3 protein. Of hundreds of thousands of distinct CDR3 sequences in the sample, more than 20% are singletons; the top ten hold 2.5% to 3.5%. In the case of this clonotype: Its antigen is still unknown.

The CDR3 consists of 16 residues. Germline V gene data show CDR1 as MNHEY and CDR2 as SMNVEV (reference sequence). Trimming pared 2 bases from V and 7 bases from J, leaving 20 bases between. The PBMCs had their origin in less than 13 ml of fresh peripheral blood. The sequence was obtained from a young woman with stable Graves' hyperthyroidism. The V call is TRBV27, the J call TRBJ1-1; D is unclear. Source material: peripheral blood. The CDR3 DNA follows: TGTGCCAGCAGTTTACCCTCCGGGCCTCTAGTTGGTGAAGCTTTCTTT. This sequence encodes CASSLPSGPLVGEAFF.